The rows below give T cell receptor beta chains drawn from one sample of a study of cytotoxic CD8 clonotypes in ibrutinib-treated CLL. Method: immunoSEQ multiplex PCR; TCRdb's copy keeps in-frame clones and lacks some. This sample has 300,000 to 400,000 clones; roughly 67% occur once, and the top ten carry roughly 6.3%. The specimen comprised PBMCs, sampled after 36 months of ibrutinib treatment. The receptors were sampled from a human donor with chronic lymphocytic leukemia. Each CDR3 is given with its conserved first and last residue. A D gene is named only where the DNA matches it firmly. For some rows the clone size is stated as once, few or many, or as a class when expanded; others skip it.

.	TRBD2	TRBV5-1	TRBJ2-7	CASSLLAGGNEQYF	TGCGCCAGCAGCTTGCTAGCGGGAGGGAACGAGCAGTACTTC
few	.	TRBV7-8	TRBJ2-7	CASSLAVGMDYEQYF	TGTGCCAGCAGCTTAGCGGTAGGGATGGACTACGAGCAGTACTTC
few	TRBD1	TRBV9	TRBJ1-2	CASSVLGGTGTYGYTF	TGTGCCAGCAGCGTCCTGGGGGGGACAGGGACCTATGGCTACACCTTC
once	TRBD2	TRBV13	TRBJ2-1	CASSPGLGPGGEQFF	TGTGCCAGCAGCCCGGGACTAGGTCCGGGGGGTGAGCAGTTCTTC
.	.	TRBV5-1	TRBJ2-7	CASDSPSRYEQYF	TGCGCCAGCGACTCCCCCAGTCGATACGAGCAGTACTTC
.	TRBD1	TRBV11-3	TRBJ1-1	CASSPGQGDTEAFF	TGTGCCAGCAGCCCGGGGCAGGGGGACACTGAAGCTTTCTTT
.	.	TRBV11-3	TRBJ1-5	CASSLGTRGRVSNQPQHF	TGTGCCAGCAGCTTAGGGACGAGGGGCCGGGTGAGCAATCAGCCCCAGCATTTT
.	.	TRBV7-9	TRBJ1-2	CASSPQWEDGYTF	TGTGCCAGCAGTCCGCAATGGGAGGATGGCTACACCTTC
.	TRBD2	TRBV9	TRBJ2-5	CASSVVAGVGKTQYF	TGTGCCAGCAGCGTGGTAGCGGGAGTTGGAAAGACCCAGTACTTC
few	.	TRBV7-6	TRBJ2-6	CASSLAGTGANVLTF	TGTGCCAGCAGCTTAGCAGGGACCGGGGCCAACGTCCTGACTTTC
.	TRBD1	TRBV28	TRBJ2-1	CARPEGQGSPSYNEQFF	TGTGCCCGCCCGGAAGGACAGGGGAGTCCCTCCTACAATGAGCAGTTCTTC
.	.	TRBV27	TRBJ1-5	CASTPLGGSNQPQHF	TGTGCCAGCACCCCCCTGGGGGGATCCAATCAGCCCCAGCATTTT
.	TRBD1	TRBV5-1	TRBJ2-5	CASSRDRVETQYF	TGCGCCAGCAGCAGGGACAGGGTGGAGACCCAGTACTTC
.	TRBD1	TRBV5-6	TRBJ1-5	CASSSRTGGSRQPQHF	TGTGCCAGCAGCTCTCGGACAGGGGGCTCCAGGCAGCCCCAGCATTTT
.	TRBD1	TRBV15	TRBJ2-5	CATSRGQGVKETQYF	TGTGCCACCAGCAGGGGACAGGGTGTTAAAGAGACCCAGTACTTC
.	.	TRBV4-1	TRBJ2-7	CASSNGPRGYYEQYF	TGCGCCAGCAGCAACGGTCCTCGGGGCTACTACGAGCAGTACTTC
once	TRBD2	TRBV7-3	TRBJ2-3	CASSLSGSGLSTDTQYF	TGTGCCAGCAGCTTAAGCGGTAGCGGGCTTAGCACAGATACGCAGTATTTT
.	TRBD2	TRBV7-2	TRBJ2-1	CASSPGLAGNNEQFF	TGTGCCAGCAGCCCGGGACTAGCAGGGAACAATGAGCAGTTCTTC
.	.	TRBV11-3	TRBJ2-1	CASSLGGMGNNEQFF	TGTGCCAGCAGCTTGGGCGGGATGGGGAACAATGAGCAGTTCTTC
.	TRBD1	TRBV18	TRBJ1-3	CASSPPNRGLNTIYF	TGTGCCAGCTCACCACCGAATAGGGGGCTAAACACCATATATTTT
few	TRBD1	TRBV15	TRBJ2-7	CATSTDRGRSYEQYF	TGTGCCACCAGTACGGACAGGGGGAGGAGTTACGAGCAGTACTTC
few	TRBD2	TRBV2	TRBJ2-7	CASSPREGSGRNEQYF	TGTGCCAGCAGTCCGAGGGAGGGTAGCGGGAGGAACGAGCAGTACTTC
.	TRBD1	TRBV18	TRBJ1-2	CASSPRQGLANYGYTF	TGTGCCAGCTCACCGCGACAGGGTCTAGCTAACTATGGCTACACCTTC
.	TRBD1	TRBV2	TRBJ1-2	CASSGSTGNSGYTF	TGTGCCAGCAGTGGATCGACAGGGAACAGTGGCTACACCTTC
.	TRBD2	TRBV4-1	TRBJ2-7	CASSQAPGLAYEQYF	TGCGCCAGCAGCCAAGCTCCGGGACTAGCCTACGAGCAGTACTTC
.	.	TRBV15	TRBJ1-1	CATSRAVDYEAFF	TGTGCCACCAGCAGAGCGGTGGACTATGAAGCTTTCTTT
.	TRBD1	TRBV5-6	TRBJ1-4	CASSRRGSGTGYNEKLFF	TGTGCCAGCAGCCGGAGGGGCTCCGGGACAGGTTATAATGAAAAACTGTTTTTT
.	.	TRBV28	TRBJ2-7	CASSLFQEGGSDEQYF	TGTGCCAGCAGTTTGTTTCAGGAAGGTGGTTCGGACGAGCAGTACTTC
few	.	TRBV28	TRBJ1-3	CASRVIAGGNTIYF	TGTGCCAGCAGGGTCATTGCTGGGGGAAACACCATATATTTT
.	TRBD1	TRBV5-4	TRBJ2-3	CASSLAPGTGWADTQYF	TGTGCCAGCAGCTTGGCCCCTGGGACAGGGTGGGCAGATACGCAGTATTTT
.	.	TRBV9	TRBJ2-7	CASSVDGGSPYEQYF	TGTGCCAGCAGCGTAGATGGCGGTTCCCCCTACGAGCAGTACTTC
.	.	TRBV5-1	TRBJ2-4	CASSFGQNSDIQYF	TGCGCCAGCAGCTTCGGACAAAATAGTGACATTCAGTACTTC
.	.	TRBV2	TRBJ1-2	CASSVPLPGGENYGYTF	TGTGCCAGCAGTGTCCCCCTTCCGGGGGGGGAGAACTATGGCTACACCTTC
.	TRBD2	TRBV19	TRBJ2-1	CASSYGLAGLYNEQFF	TGTGCCAGTAGTTACGGGCTAGCGGGACTATACAATGAGCAGTTCTTC
.	.	TRBV2	TRBJ2-7	CASSRFVPPEQYF	TGTGCCAGCAGCCGCTTTGTACCTCCCGAGCAGTACTTC
.	.	TRBV18	TRBJ2-7	CASSPGSSYEQYF	TGTGCCAGCTCACCGGGGTCCTCCTACGAGCAGTACTTC
.	.	TRBV21-1	TRBJ2-3	CARTKAGATTDTQYF	TGTGCCAGGACAAAAGCGGGAGCTACCACAGATACGCAGTATTTT
few	.	TRBV5-1	TRBJ2-7	CASRFRQGGSYEQYF	TGCGCCAGCAGGTTTAGACAGGGAGGGTCCTACGAGCAGTACTTC
.	TRBD1	TRBV7-3	TRBJ2-3	CASRDRVADTQYF	TGTGCCAGCAGGGACAGGGTGGCAGATACGCAGTATTTT
.	.	TRBV2	TRBJ2-7	CASSLRFHEQYF	TGTGCCAGCAGTCTACGGTTCCACGAGCAGTACTTC
.	TRBD2	TRBV18	TRBJ2-3	CASSPSLAGVTDTQYF	TGTGCCAGCTCACCCTCGCTAGCGGGAGTGACAGATACGCAGTATTTT
.	.	TRBV4-1	TRBJ2-7	CASSHTGSYEQYF	TGCGCCAGCAGCCATACGGGGTCCTACGAGCAGTACTTC
.	.	TRBV7-8	TRBJ2-3	CASSLAPGRTDTQYF	TGTGCCAGCAGCTTAGCCCCGGGGCGGACAGATACGCAGTATTTT
.	.	TRBV10-3	TRBJ1-2	CAISTPTGKADDGYTF	TGTGCCATCAGTACCCCGACTGGGAAGGCTGACGATGGCTACACCTTC
.	.	TRBV6-6	TRBJ2-1	CAHSPGLYNEQFF	TGTGCCCATTCCCCGGGACTCTACAATGAGCAGTTCTTC
.	TRBD1	TRBV5-1	TRBJ2-7	CASSLETGDYYEQYF	TGCGCCAGCAGCTTAGAGACAGGGGATTACTACGAGCAGTACTTC
.	.	TRBV6-1	TRBJ1-5	CASSQEGGNNQPQHF	TGTGCCAGCTCTCAGGAGGGCGGGAACAATCAGCCCCAGCATTTT
.	.	TRBV28	TRBJ1-5	CASSFRQPQHF	TGTGCCAGCAGTTTCCGTCAGCCCCAGCATTTT
.	TRBD1	TRBV6-5	TRBJ1-2	CASSSDRDYGYTF	TGTGCCAGCAGTTCGGACAGGGACTATGGCTACACCTTC
.	.	TRBV28	TRBJ2-2	CASRLLTGELFF	TGTGCCAGCCGCCTTTTGACCGGGGAGCTGTTTTTT
.	.	TRBV7-3	TRBJ2-7	CASRDGTSHEQYF	TGTGCCAGCAGGGATGGGACTTCCCACGAGCAGTACTTC
.	.	TRBV2	TRBJ1-1	CASSGGTTTEAFF	TGTGCCAGCAGTGGGGGGACCACTACTGAAGCTTTCTTT
.	.	TRBV13	TRBJ2-1	CASSLRGQVPQFF	TGTGCCAGCAGCTTGCGGGGTCAGGTTCCGCAGTTCTTC
.	TRBD2	TRBV6-1	TRBJ2-7	CASSEVMEGLAGGNEQYF	TGTGCCAGCAGTGAAGTTATGGAAGGACTAGCGGGAGGCAACGAGCAGTACTTC
.	.	TRBV13	TRBJ1-1	CASSRLGTEAFF	TGTGCCAGCAGCCGCCTAGGGACTGAAGCTTTCTTT
few	.	TRBV6-5	TRBJ2-2	CASSLSPGSQGELFF	TGTGCCAGCAGTCTTTCCCCGGGAAGCCAGGGGGAGCTGTTTTTT
.	.	TRBV11-2	TRBJ2-1	CASSLGAPGGNNEQFF	TGTGCCAGCAGCTTAGGAGCGCCCGGAGGCAACAATGAGCAGTTCTTC
.	.	TRBV5-6	TRBJ1-4	CASSLFETSNEKLFF	TGTGCCAGCAGCTTGTTTGAGACTTCTAATGAAAAACTGTTTTTT